These 5 T cell receptor beta chains share one sample of origin, sequenced in a study of blood T cell repertoires in COVID-19. Assay used: immunoSEQ multiplex PCR; TCRdb lists only in-frame clones, some missing. Here the sample spans about 87,000 clones, approximately 75% being singletons. Sample: peripheral blood. Source of these receptors: a woman aged 50 to 65 with acute or convalescent COVID-19.

This chain uses TRBV28 with TRBJ1-6, with TRBD1 matching over 7 bases. This CDR3 region has 15 residues. With V trimmed by 5 bases and J by 7 bases, 8 bases remained unmatched. Germline-derived CDR1 and CDR2 are MDHEN and SYDVKM. Written as DNA, the CDR3 is TGTGCCAGCAGTGGAGACAGGGTCGAGAATTCACCCCTCCACTTT. Encoded protein: CASSGDRVENSPLHF.

The chain's CDR3 is CASSVSSGSWGGYNEQFF. The CDR3 nucleotides read TGTGCCAGCAGCGTAAGTAGCGGGAGCTGGGGGGGCTACAATGAGCAGTTCTTC. The rearrangement links TRBV9 to TRBJ2-1, with 9 bases lining up with TRBD2. The J segment lost 3 bases and the V segment lost 1 base, leaving 11 bases of the junction unmatched. This CDR3 spans 18 amino acids. From germline, CDR1 is SGDLS and CDR2 YYNGEE.

This clone was detected only once. V gene TRBV24-1 combines with J gene TRBJ2-7, with D tentatively TRBD2 (5 bases). Germline CDR1 KGHDR, CDR2 SFDVKD. The CDR3 is 12 residues long. Deletions cut 3 bases from V and 3 bases from J, with 5 bases between. CDR3 in amino acids: CATSDRGYEQYF. In DNA form, the CDR3 reads TGTGCCACCAGTGATCGGGGCTACGAGCAGTACTTC.

The CDR3 loop is CASSLSLRGGYTF. Written as DNA, the CDR3 is TGTGCCAGCAGTTTATCGTTAAGGGGTGGCTACACCTTC. The chain couples TRBV12-3 or TRBV12-4 to TRBJ1-2; the D gene is possibly TRBD1 (5 bases). The germline V and J ends were trimmed by 2 bases and 7 bases, with 11 bases remaining between them. This CDR3 has 13 residues.

This clone has a single count. The V call is TRBV27, the J call TRBJ1-1; no clear D gene. Trimming pared 5 bases from V and 4 bases from J, leaving 23 bases between. This CDR3 has 17 residues. CDR1 and CDR2 from the germline V gene are MNHEY and SMNVEV (reference sequence). Here the CDR3 DNA reads TGTGCCAGCAGTCTCACGGGATCCGGCCTACTTACCACTGAAGCTTTCTTT. It encodes CASSLTGSGLLTTEAFF.